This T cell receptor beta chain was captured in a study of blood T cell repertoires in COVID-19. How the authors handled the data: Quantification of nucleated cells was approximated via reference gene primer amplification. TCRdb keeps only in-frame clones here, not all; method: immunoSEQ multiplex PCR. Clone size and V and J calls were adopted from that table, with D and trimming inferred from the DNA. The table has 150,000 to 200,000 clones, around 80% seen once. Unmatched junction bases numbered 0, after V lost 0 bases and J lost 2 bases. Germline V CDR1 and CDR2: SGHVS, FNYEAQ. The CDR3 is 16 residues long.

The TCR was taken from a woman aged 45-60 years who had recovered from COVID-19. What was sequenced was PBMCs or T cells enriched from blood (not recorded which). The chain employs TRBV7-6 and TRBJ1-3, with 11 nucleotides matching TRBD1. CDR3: CASSLAGQGAGNTIYF. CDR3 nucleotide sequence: TGTGCCAGCAGCTTAGCGGGACAGGGGGCTGGAAACACCATATATTTT.